One sample yielded the 24 T cell receptor beta chains listed below, sequenced in a study of human T cells and chemical hapten exposure. Time point meaning: pre-sensitization, week 0. The treatment: therapeutic diphenylcyclopropenone sensitization with weekly scalp DPC. TCRdb re-analysed the RACE reads in MiXCR, keeping a single row per CDR3 protein. The repertoire has 380,000 or so distinct CDR3 sequences, around 5.5% of them found once; the top ten carry around 8%. The specimen comprised whole blood, sampled in connection with sensitization to the hapten diphenylcyclopropenone (DPC). The receptor source for this set is a woman aged 18-30 years with alopecia areata. Some clones in this sample may be carry-over from other donors' samples.

CDR3: CASSDPEAPYEQYF. The CDR3 DNA reads as TGTGCCAGCAGTGACCCCGAGGCCCCGTACGAGCAGTACTTC. This chain links TRBV12-3 or TRBV12-4 with TRBJ2-7; D remains unclear. The germline V and J ends were trimmed by 5 bases and 4 bases, with 15 bases remaining between them. The CDR3 sequence is 14 residues long.

This clonotype has a handful of counts. The chain recombines TRBV12-3 or TRBV12-4 with TRBJ1-5; D call uncertain. CDR3 length: 13 residues. The V gene lost 5 bases and the J gene lost 7 bases, with 12 bases spanning the gap. The CDR3 spells CASSKTPSQPQHF. CDR3 nucleotides: TGTGCCAGCAGTAAAACGCCGAGCCAGCCCCAGCATTTT.

This clonotype has a handful of counts. This sequence joins TRBV4-1 and TRBJ1-4; D unresolved. Germline V lookup: CDR1 MGHRA, CDR2 YSYEKL. CDR3 length: 17 residues. The V gene lost 7 bases and the J gene lost 1 base, with 19 bases spanning the gap. As DNA, the CDR3 is TGCGCCAGCACGCAATGGGGTAGTAGTAAAACTAATGAAAAACTGTTTTTT. Its translation is CASTQWGSSKTNEKLFF.

This clonotype was detected a few times. The chain couples TRBV7-9 to TRBJ2-3; D uncertain. CDR1 and CDR2 (germline): SEHNR, FQNEAQ (reference sequence). This CDR3 has 15 residues. V lost 1 base and J lost 4, with 12 bases in between. As DNA, the CDR3 is TGTGCCAGCAGCTTAGAGGCAGGAGCTGCAGATACGCAGTATTTT. It translates to CASSLEAGAADTQYF.

This clonotype was recorded at least ten times. The rearrangement uses TRBV6-2 or TRBV6-3 and TRBJ1-5; D might be TRBD1 (6 bases). The CDR3 has 16 amino acids. The ends were cut back, 6 bases at V and 0 bases at J, with 15 bases in the middle. Germline V gene sequence: CDR1 MNHEY, CDR2 SVGEGT. The DNA of the CDR3 is TGTGCCAGCAGGCCAACAGGGTTCTATAGCAATCAGCCCCAGCATTTT. As protein: CASRPTGFYSNQPQHF.

This clonotype was recorded many times. V and J are TRBV4-3 and TRBJ1-3, with D hard to call. The length of the CDR3 is 15 residues. Germline CDR1 and CDR2: LGHNA and YSLEER. V was pared by 1 base and J by 0 bases, with 7 bases between. CDR3 loop: CASSQAKSSGNTIYF. DNA for the CDR3: TGCGCCAGCAGCCAAGCGAAGTCCTCTGGAAACACCATATATTTT.

V and J are TRBV5-4 and TRBJ2-3, with D perhaps matching TRBD2 (5 bases). The CDR3 is 15 amino acids. Germline V gives CDR1 SGHNT, CDR2 YYREEE (reference sequence). V shed 1 base and J shed 1 base, with 10 bases lying between them. CDR3 region: CASSLSYGGTDTQYF. CDR3 sequence (DNA): TGTGCCAGCAGCTTGAGTTACGGGGGCACAGATACGCAGTATTTT.

This clonotype was observed many times. The J gene is TRBJ1-6, the V gene TRBV6-5, with 8 bases aligning to TRBD1. Germline-derived CDR1 and CDR2 are MNHEY and SVGAGI. Unmatched junction bases numbered 7, after V lost 6 bases and J lost 6 bases. This CDR3 contains 15 residues. The CDR3 loop reads CASRPGDRGNSPLHF. DNA of the CDR3: TGTGCCAGCAGGCCAGGTGACAGGGGTAATTCACCCCTCCACTTT.

This clonotype was recorded a few times. The genes are TRBV20-1 and TRBJ2-7; no definite D call. CDR3 length: 11 amino acids. From germline, CDR1 is DFQATT and CDR2 SNEGSKA (reference sequence). The V end lost 3 bases, the J end lost 3 bases, and 6 bases lay between the germline ends. CDR3 in DNA: TGCAGTGCTAGTTTAAACTACGAGCAGTACTTC. The encoded protein is CSASLNYEQYF.

This clonotype was counted only a few times. V is TRBV6-2 or TRBV6-3 and J is TRBJ1-1; 9 positions agree with TRBD1. Germline assignment: CDR1 MNHEY and CDR2 SVGEGT. There are 14 residues in the CDR3. J gave up 4 bases and V 7 bases, and 7 bases lay outside the gene matches. The CDR3 DNA reads as TGTGCCAGCATTATACAGGGGGCAGGCACTGAAGCTTTCTTT. The encoded protein is CASIIQGAGTEAFF.

This clonotype was recorded many times. The rearrangement links TRBV6-6 to TRBJ1-5; 9 bases map to TRBD1. Looked up from germline, CDR1 is MNHNY and CDR2 is SVGAGI (reference sequence). J gave up 4 bases and V 5 bases, and 6 bases lay outside the gene matches. The CDR3 contains 15 residues. As DNA, the CDR3 is TGTGCCAGCAGTGGCGGGACAGGGCTTAATCAGCCCCAGCATTTT. Translated: CASSGGTGLNQPQHF.

The table lists this clonotype with many counts. The chain carries TRBV10-3 and TRBJ2-3; the D is unclear. This CDR3 is built from 15 residues. Germline-derived CDR1 and CDR2 are ENHRY and SYGVKD. Trimming left V 2 bases short and J 0 bases short, with 9 bases between. CDR3 residues: CAISETDTSTDTQYF. The CDR3, as DNA: TGTGCCATCAGTGAGACTGATACTAGCACAGATACGCAGTATTTT.

The chain is built from TRBV4-3 and TRBJ2-3, with D perhaps TRBD2 (5 bases). Between the trimmed V and J ends, which lost 0 bases and 3 bases, there was a span of 13 bases. This CDR3 region has 16 residues. CDR1 and CDR2 from the germline V gene are LGHNA and YSLEER. This chain's CDR3 is CASSQEPHRETDTQYF. The CDR3 DNA reads TGCGCCAGCAGCCAAGAACCCCACCGGGAAACAGATACGCAGTATTTT.

This clonotype appeared a few times. This chain connects TRBV12-5 to TRBJ1-2; TRBD1 might be the D (5 bases). V was pared by 6 bases and J by 5 bases, with 10 bases between. Per the germline V gene, CDR1 is LGHNT and CDR2 is FRNRAP. This CDR3 spans 12 amino acids. CDR3: CASGYSGYGYTF. In nucleotides, the CDR3 is TGTGCTAGTGGGTACTCAGGGTATGGCTACACCTTC.

This clonotype was seen many times. The gene calls are TRBV28 and TRBJ2-1; TRBD2 agrees at 12 bases. V lost 5 bases and J lost 7; bases outside the gene matches: 18. Germline V gene lookup returns CDR1 MDHEN and CDR2 SYDVKM. The length of the CDR3 is 19 residues. This CDR3 is CASSPRTSGADVFRNEQFF. The DNA of the CDR3 is TGTGCCAGCAGTCCCCGGACTAGCGGGGCTGATGTTTTTAGGAATGAGCAGTTCTTC.

V usage is TRBV3-1 and J usage is TRBJ1-2, with a tentative D call TRBD1 (5 bases). Trimming removed 0 bases at V and 7 bases at J, with 15 bases between. Per the germline V gene, CDR1 is LGHDT and CDR2 is YNNKEL (reference sequence). This CDR3 contains 15 residues. This chain's CDR3 is CASSQDQGGGPGYTF. The CDR3 DNA reads as TGTGCCAGCAGCCAAGATCAGGGAGGAGGTCCTGGCTACACCTTC.

This clonotype was detected only a few times. The chain is built from TRBV28 and TRBJ1-2; no definite D call. Germline loops: CDR1 MDHEN, CDR2 SYDVKM. The germline V and J ends were trimmed by 2 bases and 6 bases, with 7 bases remaining between them. The CDR3 contains 12 residues. CDR3 coding DNA: TGTGCCAGCAGTTTAGGAGACGATGGCTACACCTTC. It yields the protein CASSLGDDGYTF.

This clonotype showed up many times. The chain has TRBV6-2 or TRBV6-3 and TRBJ1-4; tentative D call: TRBD1 (5 bases). Germline CDR1 MNHEY, CDR2 SVGEGT. Trimming removed 5 bases from V and 7 bases from J, with 23 bases in between. The CDR3 totals 17 residues. The CDR3 bases are TGTGCCAGCAGTCAATCAGGGAAATGGATCGGAGGTGAAAAACTGTTTTTT. Translation gives CASSQSGKWIGGEKLFF.

This clonotype was seen repeatedly, ten times or more. This chain links TRBV6-1 with TRBJ1-6; D possibly corresponds to TRBD1 (6 bases). V lost 11 bases, J lost 0 bases, and 11 bases lay in between. This CDR3 is 14 amino acids long. The germline gives CDR1 MNHNS, CDR2 SASEGT. The CDR3 nucleotides read TGTGCCGCGACAGGACGCTCCTATAATTCACCCCTCCACTTT. This sequence encodes CAATGRSYNSPLHF.

This clonotype was detected ten times or more. The rearrangement links TRBV4-3 to TRBJ1-1; D is ambiguous. From germline, CDR1 is LGHNA and CDR2 YSLEER. V was pared by 0 bases and J by 6 bases, with 11 bases between. This CDR3 has 14 amino acids. As DNA, the CDR3 is TGCGCCAGCAGCCAAGATCGTAACAGTGCTGAAGCTTTCTTT. Protein product: CASSQDRNSAEAFF.

The J gene is TRBJ2-3, the V gene TRBV7-9, with 9 bases fitting TRBD2. Germline values: CDR1 SEHNR, CDR2 FQNEAQ (reference sequence). This CDR3 has 14 amino acids. After removal of 0 bases from V and 10 bases from J, the junction contained 5 bases not matched to a gene. The CDR3 spells CASSLAFGTSSQYF. The CDR3 DNA sequence: TGTGCCAGCAGCTTAGCCTTTGGGACTAGCTCGCAGTATTTT. Full variable domain (remainder filled in from reference TRBV7-9 and TRBJ2-3): DTGVSQNPRHKITKRGQNVTFRCDPISEHNRLYWYRQTLGQGPEFLTYFQNEAQLEKSRLLSDRFSAERPKGSFSTLEIQRTEQGDSAMYLCASSLAFGTSSQYFGPGTRLTVL.

This clonotype was seen repeatedly, ten times or more. The chain carries TRBV29-1 and TRBJ1-2; 11 bases map to TRBD1. The ends lost 7 bases at V and 6 bases at J; junction bases unmatched: 4. Germline lookup yields CDR1 SQVTM and CDR2 ANQGSEA. The CDR3 is 12 amino acids. CDR3 DNA sequence: TGCAGCGCTAGGGACAGGGGGAATGGCTACACCTTC. It specifies CSARDRGNGYTF.

There are many counts of this clonotype. The gene calls are TRBV6-2 or TRBV6-3 and TRBJ2-3; D might be TRBD1 or TRBD2, each matching 5 bases. The CDR3 is made up of 14 amino acids. The germline V and J ends were trimmed by 6 bases and 2 bases, with 12 bases remaining between them. Per germline, CDR1 MNHEY and CDR2 SVGEGT. The CDR3 loop is CASRSGTDTDTQYF. CDR3 in DNA: TGTGCCAGCAGGTCCGGGACGGACACAGATACGCAGTATTTT.

There are many counts of this clonotype. The rearrangement joins TRBV6-2 or TRBV6-3 to TRBJ2-7; D is tentatively TRBD1 or TRBD2 (5 bases each). The CDR3 spans 13 residues. Trimming pared 2 bases from V and 5 bases from J, leaving 10 bases between. CDR1 and CDR2 from the germline V gene are MNHEY and SVGEGT. CDR3 sequence reads: CASSYGGMDEQYF. CDR3 in DNA: TGTGCCAGCAGTTACGGGGGAATGGACGAGCAGTACTTC.